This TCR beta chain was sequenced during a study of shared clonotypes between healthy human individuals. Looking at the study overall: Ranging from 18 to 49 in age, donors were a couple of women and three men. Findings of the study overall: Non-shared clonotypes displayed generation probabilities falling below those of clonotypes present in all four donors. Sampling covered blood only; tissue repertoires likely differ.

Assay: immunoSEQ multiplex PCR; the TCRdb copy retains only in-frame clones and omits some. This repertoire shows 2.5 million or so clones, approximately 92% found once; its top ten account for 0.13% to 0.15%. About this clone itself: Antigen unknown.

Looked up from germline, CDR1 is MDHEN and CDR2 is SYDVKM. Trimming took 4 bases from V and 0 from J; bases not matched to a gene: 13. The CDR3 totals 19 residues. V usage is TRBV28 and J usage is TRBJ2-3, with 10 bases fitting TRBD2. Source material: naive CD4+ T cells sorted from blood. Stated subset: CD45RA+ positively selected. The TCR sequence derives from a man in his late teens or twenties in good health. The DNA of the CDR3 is TGTGCCAGCAGTTCCCCCTCCGGTGCTAGCGGGAGTAGCACAGATACGCAGTATTTT. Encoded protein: CASSSPSGASGSSTDTQYF.